This T cell receptor (beta chain) appears in the sequencing data of a study of spatial heterogeneity in lung cancer. Study information: Detected beta-chain sequences consistently exceeded alpha-chain sequences. Averaged across combinations, each unique TCR and UMI pairing appeared more than ten times in raw reads, which were uncorrected.

V dropped 5 bases and J dropped 2; count of bases not matched to a gene: 6. This CDR3 comprises 17 residues. Germline V gene data show CDR1 as SGHAT and CDR2 as FQDESV (reference sequence). Sample time point: blood at routine non-recurrence follow-up after resection. TCRdb re-called the 5' RACE reads with MiXCR, one entry per CDR3 protein. This sample has tens of thousands of distinct CDR3 sequences, with 15% to 20% found just once. This clonotype was seen a few times. The chain employs TRBV11-1 and TRBJ2-4; 13 bases line up with TRBD2. The sample was PBMCs, taken at follow-up. The origin of this receptor is a male donor with early-stage non-small cell lung cancer. In DNA, the CDR3 is TGTGCCAGCAGCGGACTAGCGGGAGCGGGTTCCAAAAACATTCAGTACTTC. Amino acid sequence: CASSGLAGAGSKNIQYF.